This TCR beta chain derives from a study of cytomegalovirus exposure and HLA in healthy donors. Study-level findings and limits: In a later analysis, several top co-occurrence clusters appeared linked to parvovirus B19, influenza, CMV and Epstein-Barr virus.

To note about this clone: Its antigen is not identified.

The PCR used 60 Vbeta and 13 Jbeta primers. Clones were read by immunoSEQ multiplex PCR, and TCRdb kept only the in-frame ones, dropping some. The table records over 150,000 clones, more than 80% of them present only once. Whereas donors were nominally healthy upon sampling, unrecorded immune exposures were probable. Between the trimmed V and J ends, which lost 5 bases and 5 bases, there was a span of 16 bases. The CDR3 totals 14 residues. Per the germline V gene, CDR1 is SGHVS and CDR2 is FNYEAQ. This receptor was obtained from a man aged 18 to 35 in good health and CMV-seronegative. The gene calls are TRBV7-6 and TRBJ2-7; maybe TRBD2 (5 bases). The material sequenced was PBMCs. The CDR3: CASSPIRTPNEQYF. The CDR3 region has the DNA TGTGCCAGCAGCCCTATCCGGACTCCTAACGAGCAGTACTTC.